Listed here are 3 T cell receptor beta chains from one sample, sequenced in a study of OX40 agonist ivuxolimab in advanced cancers. The protocol was immunoSEQ multiplex PCR, while the TCRdb copy is restricted to in-frame clones and leaves out a portion. The table records under 70,000 clones, around 90% of them present only once. The sequencing here drew on CD4+ or CD8+ T cells sorted from blood, taken in a trial of the OX40 agonist ivuxolimab. The receptors here all came from an adult with an advanced solid tumor such as melanoma, head and neck, liver or kidney cancer.

The CDR3 here is CAISGGDRVYEQYF. CDR3 nucleotides: TGTGCCATCAGTGGGGGGGACAGGGTGTACGAGCAGTACTTC. The gene calls are TRBV10-3 and TRBJ2-7; 9 bases align to TRBD1. The junction had 5 bases not matched to a gene; V was cut back by 4 bases and J by 4 bases. Looked up from germline, CDR1 is ENHRY and CDR2 is SYGVKD. The CDR3 runs to 14 residues.

This sequence joins TRBV7-9 and TRBJ2-5; a possible D gene is TRBD2 (7 bases). V was pared by 3 bases and J by 1 base, with 9 bases between. Germline-derived CDR1 and CDR2 are SEHNR and FQNEAQ (reference sequence). This CDR3 is built from 14 residues. CDR3 DNA sequence: TGTGCCAGCAGCTTCGGGGGGCCCCAAGAGACCCAGTACTTC. Protein product: CASSFGGPQETQYF.

The chain combines TRBV18 with TRBJ1-2; 7 nucleotides align to TRBD1. The V and J ends lost 2 bases and 7 bases, in that order; junction bases with no gene match: 10. CDR1 and CDR2 (germline): KGHSH, LQKENI. The CDR3 extends over 15 amino acids. DNA of the CDR3: TGTGCCAGCTCACCATCAACAGGGGAATCCGGTGGCTACACCTTC. Translating it yields CASSPSTGESGGYTF.